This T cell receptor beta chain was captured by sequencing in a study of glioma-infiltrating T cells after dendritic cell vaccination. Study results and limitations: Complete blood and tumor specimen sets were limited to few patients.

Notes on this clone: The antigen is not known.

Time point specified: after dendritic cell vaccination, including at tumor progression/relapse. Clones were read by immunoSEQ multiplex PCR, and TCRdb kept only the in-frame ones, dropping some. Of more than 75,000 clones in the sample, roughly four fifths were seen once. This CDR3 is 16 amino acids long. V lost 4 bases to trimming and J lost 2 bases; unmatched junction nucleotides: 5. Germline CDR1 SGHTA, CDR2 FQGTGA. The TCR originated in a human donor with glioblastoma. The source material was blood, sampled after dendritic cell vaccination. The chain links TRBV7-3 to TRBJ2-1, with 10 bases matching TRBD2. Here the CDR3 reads CASSYKLAGTYNEQFF. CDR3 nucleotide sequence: TGTGCCAGCAGCTATAAACTAGCGGGGACCTACAATGAGCAGTTCTTC.